This T cell receptor beta chain stems from a study of lymphopenia after photon versus proton radiotherapy. Sequenced by immunoSEQ multiplex PCR; TCRdb stores in-frame clones only, minus some. The data contain about 65,000 clones, around 87% of them singletons. Study-level points and caveats: Proton therapy kept repertoires fairly stable, unlike photons, which gained effector/memory cells. After the lymphocyte nadir, photon-treated repertoires showed oligoclonal expansion, especially of CD8+ Temra cells.

With regard to this clone: Antigen: not known.

This TCR derives from a man older than 75 with esophageal cancer. Sequencing used peripheral blood, obtained from a patient treated with proton-based radiotherapy.

CDR3: CASSPRRVNTEAFF. CDR3 in DNA: TGTGCCAGCAGCCCCCGGAGGGTGAACACTGAAGCTTTCTTT. V and J are TRBV6-6 and TRBJ1-1; D is unresolved. Deletions cut 6 bases from V and 0 bases from J, with 11 bases between. The CDR3 consists of 14 residues. Germline V lookup: CDR1 MNHNY, CDR2 SVGAGI (reference sequence).